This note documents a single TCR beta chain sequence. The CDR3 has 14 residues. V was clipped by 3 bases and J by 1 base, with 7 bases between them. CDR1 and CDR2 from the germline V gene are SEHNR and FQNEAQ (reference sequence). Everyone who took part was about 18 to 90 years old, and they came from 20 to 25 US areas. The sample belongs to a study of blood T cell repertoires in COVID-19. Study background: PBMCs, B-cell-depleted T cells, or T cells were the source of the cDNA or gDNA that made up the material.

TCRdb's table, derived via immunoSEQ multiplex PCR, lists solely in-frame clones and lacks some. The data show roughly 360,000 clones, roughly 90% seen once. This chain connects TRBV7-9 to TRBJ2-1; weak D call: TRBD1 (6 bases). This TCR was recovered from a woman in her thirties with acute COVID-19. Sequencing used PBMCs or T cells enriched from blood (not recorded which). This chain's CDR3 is CASSLDSSYNEQFF. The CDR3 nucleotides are TGTGCCAGCAGCTTGGACAGTTCCTACAATGAGCAGTTCTTC.